These T cell receptor beta chains were read from a single sample in a study of a mutant IDH1 vaccine in newly diagnosed glioma. This table comes from immunoSEQ multiplex PCR, and its TCRdb copy is limited to in-frame clones, with some not included. The sample records tens of thousands of clones, around 84% being singletons. These receptors lack a known antigen. The starting material was PBMCs, obtained from a glioma patient whose treatment included an IDH1 peptide vaccine. Every receptor here comes from a woman younger than 35 with glioma. Both conserved end residues are part of each CDR3. The D gene is left open where the match is weak. The listing skips clone size in some rows; elsewhere it reads once, few, many or a size class.

>TRBV11-2|-|TRBJ1-6|-
TGTGCCAGCAGCTTAGGAGGGGCGAATTCACCCCTCCACTTT
CASSLGGANSPLHF
>TRBV5-4|TRBD1|TRBJ1-1|-
TGTGCCAGCAGCTTGGAGGGACAGGGGGTTATGAACACTGAAGCTTTCTTT
CASSLEGQGVMNTEAFF
>TRBV30|TRBD1|TRBJ2-7|-
TGTGCCTGGAGACGGGGACAGCAAAGATACGAGCAGTACTTC
CAWRRGQQRYEQYF
>TRBV7-8|-|TRBJ2-7|-
TGTGCCAGCAGGGACCGAGCTAACGAGCAGTACTTC
CASRDRANEQYF
>TRBV7-9|-|TRBJ2-3|-
TGTGCCAGCAGCTTAGAACCCCATACGCAGTATTTT
CASSLEPHTQYF
>TRBV27|-|TRBJ2-2|-
TGTGCCAGCAGTTGGGCAGCCAACACCGGGGAGCTGTTTTTT
CASSWAANTGELFF
>TRBV6-1|TRBD2|TRBJ2-1|-
TGTGCCAGCAGGTCTAGCGGGAGGGTAAATGAGCAGTTCTTC
CASRSSGRVNEQFF
>TRBV5-6|-|TRBJ2-2|-
TGTGCCAGCAGCTTGAGGGGCCCGTACACCGGGGAGCTGTTTTTT
CASSLRGPYTGELFF
>TRBV6-6|TRBD1|TRBJ2-7|once
TGTGCCAGCAGCCCAATGGGGGGGACAGGGATCTACGAGCAGTACTTC
CASSPMGGTGIYEQYF
>TRBV14|TRBD1|TRBJ1-1|-
TGTGCCAGCAGCCCGACAGGGTTTCACACTGAAGCTTTCTTT
CASSPTGFHTEAFF
>TRBV28|-|TRBJ1-5|few
TGTGCCAGCATTGACAGAAATCAGCCCCAGCATTTT
CASIDRNQPQHF
>TRBV19|-|TRBJ1-2|-
TGTGCCAGTAGTCTGGGGACCGACTATGGCTACACCTTC
CASSLGTDYGYTF
>TRBV11-2|-|TRBJ2-3|-
TGTGCCAGCAGCCGTCGCACAGATACGCAGTATTTT
CASSRRTDTQYF
>TRBV30|-|TRBJ1-3|few
TGTGCCTGGATGATAAAGGGGCCGGGAAACACCATATATTTT
CAWMIKGPGNTIYF
>TRBV27|-|TRBJ1-1|-
TGTGCCAGCAGTGCACGAGGGGGGGCAGGGTACACTGAAGCTTTCTTT
CASSARGGAGYTEAFF
>TRBV27|TRBD1|TRBJ1-2|once
TGTGCCAGCAGTTTTTTGCGCAAACCGGGACAGGAGGGCGGCTACACCTTC
CASSFLRKPGQEGGYTF